Reported below is one T cell receptor beta chain. V gave up 2 bases and J gave up 6 bases, with 9 bases separating them. The CDR3 is made up of 12 amino acids. The V gene's germline CDR1 is SGHDT and CDR2 YYEEEE. Authors' analysis steps: Reference gene primer amplification gave estimated nucleated cell counts. Here immunoSEQ multiplex PCR was the method, and the copy in TCRdb shows in-frame clones only, minus some. V, J and clone size are taken as reported in that table, and D and trimming were inferred from the DNA itself. The sample lists around 130,000 clones, under 85% occurring once. The record originates from a study of blood T cell repertoires in COVID-19. Turning to the study itself: Acute and convalescent COVID-19 samples came from the United States, Italy and Spain. T cells, B-cell-depleted T cells, or PBMCs supplied cDNA or gDNA.

This rearrangement joins TRBV5-6 to TRBJ2-7; the D gene is possibly TRBD1 (5 bases). Sequences were obtained from peripheral blood. The receptor's source is a woman aged 60-75 years with acute or convalescent COVID-19. CDR3 bases: TGTGCCAGCAGCTTCAGGGCTCGCGAGCAGTACGTC. This encodes CASSFRAREQYV.